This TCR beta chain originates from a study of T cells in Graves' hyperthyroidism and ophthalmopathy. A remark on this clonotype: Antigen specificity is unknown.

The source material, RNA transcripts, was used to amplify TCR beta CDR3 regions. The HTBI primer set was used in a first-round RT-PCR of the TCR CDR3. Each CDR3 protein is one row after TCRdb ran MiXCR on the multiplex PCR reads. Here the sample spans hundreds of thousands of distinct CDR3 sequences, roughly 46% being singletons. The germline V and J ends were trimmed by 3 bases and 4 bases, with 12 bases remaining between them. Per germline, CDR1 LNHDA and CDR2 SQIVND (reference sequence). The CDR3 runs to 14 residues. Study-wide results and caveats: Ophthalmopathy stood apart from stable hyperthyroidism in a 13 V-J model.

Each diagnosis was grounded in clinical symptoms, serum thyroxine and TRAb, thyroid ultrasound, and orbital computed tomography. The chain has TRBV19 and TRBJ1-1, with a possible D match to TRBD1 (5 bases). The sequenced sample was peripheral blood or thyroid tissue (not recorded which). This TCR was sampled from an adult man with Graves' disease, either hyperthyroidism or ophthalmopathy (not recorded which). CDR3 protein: CASSIPGELTEAFF. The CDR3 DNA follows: TGTGCCAGTAGTATCCCGGGGGAACTCACTGAAGCTTTCTTT.